This T cell receptor beta chain originates from a study of PD-1 blockade in classical Hodgkin lymphoma. Study at large: Nivolumab was given intravenously to patients at 3 mg/kg every 2 weeks. Study-level findings and limits: TCR diversity rose significantly by C4D1 in CD4+ but not CD8+ cells. Reasons behind the repertoire differences stay unclear, perhaps disease activity or earlier therapy. Relapsed/refractory patients reportedly had lower baseline diversity than newly diagnosed patients.

The CDR3 is 15 residues long. Per the germline V gene, CDR1 is MNHEY and CDR2 is SVGAGI. V lost 5 bases and J lost 1, with 9 bases in between. The time point here: cycle 4 day 1 (C4D1), after 6 weeks of nivolumab. Relapse was seen in all patients after autologous stem cell transplantation, and brentuximab vedotin exposure was variable. Here immunoSEQ multiplex PCR was the method, and the copy in TCRdb shows in-frame clones only, minus some. Here the sample spans under 60,000 clones, around nine tenths being singletons. A word on this clone: Its antigen is undetermined.

This rearrangement joins TRBV6-5 to TRBJ2-6; D gene ambiguous. The sample here was peripheral blood mononuclear cells (PBMCs), taken before the fourth cycle of nivolumab. This clonotype was sampled from a human donor with classical Hodgkin lymphoma. The CDR3 is CASSLDWSGANVLTF. CDR3 DNA: TGTGCCAGCAGTCTAGATTGGTCTGGGGCCAACGTCCTGACTTTC.